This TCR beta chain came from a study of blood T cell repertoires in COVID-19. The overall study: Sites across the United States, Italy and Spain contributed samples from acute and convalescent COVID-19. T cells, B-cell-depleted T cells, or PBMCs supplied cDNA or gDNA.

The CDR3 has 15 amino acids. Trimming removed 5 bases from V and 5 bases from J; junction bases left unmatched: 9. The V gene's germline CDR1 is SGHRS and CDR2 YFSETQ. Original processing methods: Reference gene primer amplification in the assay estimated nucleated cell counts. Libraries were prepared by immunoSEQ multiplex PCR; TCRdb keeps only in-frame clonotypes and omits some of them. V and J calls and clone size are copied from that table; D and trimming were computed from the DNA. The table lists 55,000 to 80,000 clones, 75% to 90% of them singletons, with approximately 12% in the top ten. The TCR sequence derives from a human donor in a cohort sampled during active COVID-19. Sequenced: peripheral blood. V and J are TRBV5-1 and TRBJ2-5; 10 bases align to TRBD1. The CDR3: CASRAGQGGFETQYF. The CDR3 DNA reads TGCGCCAGCAGAGCTGGACAGGGGGGGTTTGAGACCCAGTACTTC.